This T cell receptor (beta chain) originates from a study of blood T cell repertoires in COVID-19. In the study overall: PBMCs, B-cell-depleted T cells, or T cells were the source of the cDNA or gDNA that made up the material.

Clinical history as reported by participants underpinned cohort assignment. Two consecutive negative NP/OP PCR tests, clearance, or resolved symptoms defined Cohort 3 recovery. The CDR3 is 12 amino acids. Germline V CDR1 and CDR2: SGHNT, YYREEE (reference sequence). Trimming cost V 3 bases and J 3 bases, with 7 bases left between them. The data were produced by immunoSEQ multiplex PCR, yet TCRdb's version contains in-frame clones alone and is incomplete. The sample consists of around 180,000 clones, 84% of them appearing once. The sequenced sample consisted of PBMCs or T cells enriched from blood (not recorded which). The chain combines TRBV5-4 with TRBJ2-7, with D possibly matching TRBD2 (5 bases). The TCR originated in a man in his fifties who had recovered from COVID-19. The CDR3 coding sequence is TGTGCCAGCAGCTGGGAGCGCTACGAGCAGTACTTC. It is translated as CASSWERYEQYF.